This TCR beta chain came from a study of blood T cell repertoires in COVID-19. Living in about two dozen US areas, the participants were between roughly 18 and 90 years of age. Here immunoSEQ multiplex PCR was the method, and the copy in TCRdb shows in-frame clones only, minus some. The table includes about 480,000 clones, 70% to 90% detected once. This CDR3 is 18 amino acids long. Germline-derived CDR1 and CDR2 are SGHNT and YYREEE (reference sequence). V lost 2 bases and J lost 5; bases outside the gene matches: 18. Material: PBMCs or T cells enriched from blood (not recorded which). The chain uses TRBV5-4 and TRBJ2-5; 7 nucleotides line up with TRBD1. The TCR was taken from a woman between 18 and 29 years old with acute COVID-19. CDR3 amino acids: CASSLGTAVKISEETQYF. The CDR3 DNA follows: TGTGCCAGCAGCTTAGGGACAGCGGTGAAAATAAGCGAGGAGACCCAGTACTTC.